Following are 17 T cell receptor beta chains from one sample sequenced in a study of shared clonotypes between healthy human individuals. Clones were read by immunoSEQ multiplex PCR, and TCRdb kept only the in-frame ones, dropping some. The table includes about 2.1 million clones, roughly 91% detected once. The naive CD8 subset, CD45RO-negative cells positively selected for CCR7, excluded terminally differentiated effector memory CD45RA+ cells. Sequenced input: naive CD8+ T cells from PBMCs. The receptor set was obtained from a young man in good health. Some clones in this sample may be carry-over from other donors' samples.

On this clone: The sample has other DNA sequences that encode this CDR3 too. This chain joins TRBV9 and TRBJ1-3, with D hard to call. Trimming took 2 bases from V and 0 from J, leaving 9 bases between them. CDR3 size: 15 residues. The germline CDR1 and CDR2 sequences are SGDLS and YYNGEE. This chain's CDR3 is CASSVDRGSGNTIYF. The CDR3 DNA sequence: TGTGCCAGCAGCGTCGATCGGGGCTCTGGAAACACCATATATTTT.

The J gene is TRBJ2-2, the V gene TRBV9; no definite D call. The CDR3 contains 18 residues. Germline V gene sequence: CDR1 SGDLS, CDR2 YYNGEE. Trimming stripped 3 bases from V and 1 base from J, with 19 bases between. The CDR3 spells CASSGYRHRPLNTGELFF. In DNA, the CDR3 is TGTGCCAGCAGCGGCTATAGACACCGCCCTTTGAACACCGGGGAGCTGTTTTTT.

The chain has TRBV7-6 and TRBJ2-1, with 10 bases identical to TRBD2. Germline-derived CDR1 and CDR2 are SGHVS and FNYEAQ. Unmatched junction bases numbered 5, after V lost 2 bases and J lost 4 bases. This CDR3 has 16 residues. CDR3 protein: CASSLSGTSVYNEQFF. CDR3 DNA: TGTGCCAGCAGCTTATCCGGGACTAGCGTATACAATGAGCAGTTCTTC.

The chain has TRBV27 and TRBJ2-5; 13 bases agree with TRBD2. J lost 4 bases, V lost 0 bases, and 5 bases had no gene match. The CDR3 contains 17 residues. Germline CDR1 reads MNHEY; CDR2 reads SMNVEV (reference sequence). CDR3 sequence: CASSLSKGLAGAETQYF. The DNA of the CDR3 is TGTGCCAGCAGTTTATCGAAAGGACTAGCGGGAGCAGAGACCCAGTACTTC.

CDR3 in DNA: TGTGCCAGCAGTTACGGGACGGGAGGTTGGTACGAGCAGTACTTC. Encoded protein: CASSYGTGGWYEQYF. V is TRBV6-5 and J is TRBJ2-7; the match to TRBD2 covers 7 bases. There are 15 residues in the CDR3. J lost 4 bases, V lost 2 bases, and 8 bases had no gene match. CDR1 is MNHEY, CDR2 SVGAGI, per germline.

The table lists this clone with a count of one. A much larger clone lies one base from this, so it may be a read error. J is TRBJ1-1 and V is TRBV7-3; D remains unclear. Looked up from germline, CDR1 is SGHTA and CDR2 is FQGTGA. Trimming left V 2 bases short and J 6 bases short, with 7 bases between. The CDR3 covers 12 residues. CDR3 residues: CASSLGGAEAFF. Here the CDR3 DNA reads TGTGCCAGCAGCTTAGGTGGAGCTGAAGCTTTCTTT.

The CDR3 DNA reads TGTGCCAGCAGCTTAGTCTCGGAGCTAGCGGGATCAGTACCGGGGAATGAGCAGTTCTTC. Protein sequence: CASSLVSELAGSVPGNEQFF. V is TRBV13 and J is TRBJ2-1; 9 nucleotides align to TRBD2. CDR3 length equals 20 residues. V dropped 1 base and J dropped 7; count of bases not matched to a gene: 20. Germline V lookup: CDR1 PRHDT, CDR2 FYEKMQ (reference sequence).

The V gene is TRBV27, the J gene TRBJ2-7; 9 positions match TRBD2. Trimming cost V 6 bases and J 2 bases; bases outside gene matches: 8. This CDR3 contains 15 residues. In germline, CDR1 is MNHEY, CDR2 SMNVEV (reference sequence). CDR3 in amino acids: CASSPRLAVTYEQYF. The CDR3 DNA sequence: TGTGCCAGCAGCCCCCGACTAGCGGTCACCTACGAGCAGTACTTC.

J is TRBJ2-1 and V is TRBV7-6, with D unclear. The V gene's germline CDR1 is SGHVS and CDR2 FNYEAQ. The CDR3 is 18 amino acids. V shed 2 bases and J shed 5 bases, with 22 bases lying between them. The CDR3 DNA is TGTGCCAGCAGCTTACTCGGCCCCGGTGCGGCTTACCACAATGAGCAGTTCTTC. Its protein is CASSLLGPGAAYHNEQFF.

The gene calls are TRBV6-1 and TRBJ1-6; no clear D. The germline V and J ends were trimmed by 0 bases and 9 bases, with 9 bases remaining between them. CDR3 length: 14 residues. Germline assignment: CDR1 MNHNS and CDR2 SASEGT. The CDR3 loop reads CASSEARRASPLHF. The CDR3 nucleotides read TGTGCCAGCAGTGAAGCGCGTCGGGCTTCACCCCTCCACTTT.

The chain couples TRBV5-4 to TRBJ2-3, with a possible D match to TRBD2 (6 bases). Trimming took off 4 bases at V and 0 bases at J, with 18 bases between the two ends. This CDR3 has 17 amino acids. CDR1 and CDR2 from the germline V gene are SGHNT and YYREEE (reference sequence). This chain's CDR3 is CASSHRPRGTSTDTQYF. DNA of the CDR3: TGTGCCAGCAGCCACCGTCCGCGCGGGACTAGCACAGATACGCAGTATTTT.

This chain links TRBV27 with TRBJ2-7; D not resolved. Germline-derived CDR1 and CDR2 are MNHEY and SMNVEV (reference sequence). V lost 5 bases and J lost 7, with 18 bases in between. The CDR3 is 14 amino acids. The CDR3 DNA reads as TGTGCCAGCAGTGACCTACTCCTTACGAGGGAGCAGTACTTC. Protein: CASSDLLLTREQYF.

The CDR3 coding sequence is TGCGCCAGCAGCCCAGTGGAGGGCGGTCGGTACGAGCAGTACTTC. Translating gives CASSPVEGGRYEQYF. The V call is TRBV4-1, the J call TRBJ2-7, with TRBD2 as a possible D gene (6 bases). Trimming shortened V by 4 bases and J by 4 bases, and 17 bases separated the two germline ends. The germline CDR1 and CDR2 sequences are MGHRA and YSYEKL. The CDR3 is made up of 15 amino acids.

The chain employs TRBV30 and TRBJ2-5; 8 bases agree with TRBD1. The CDR3 spans 15 residues. CDR1 is GTSNPN and CDR2 is SVGIG in the germline V gene (reference sequence). The V segment lost 3 bases and the J segment 4 bases; nucleotides outside the gene matches: 10. The CDR3 nucleotides are TGTGCCTGGAGCGCGACAGGGGTATCGGGAGAGACCCAGTACTTC. This translates into CAWSATGVSGETQYF.

The rearrangement uses TRBV7-6 and TRBJ2-1; 16 bases match TRBD2. CDR3 length: 17 amino acids. Germline V gives CDR1 SGHVS, CDR2 FNYEAQ. V lost 5 bases, J lost 8 bases, and 9 bases stayed unmatched. CDR3 coding DNA: TGTGCCAGCAGCCCCCCCCAGGGACTAGCGGGAGGGGATGAGCAGTTCTTC. Translating gives CASSPPQGLAGGDEQFF.

This rearrangement joins TRBV6-1 to TRBJ2-1; perhaps TRBD1 as D (6 bases). V lost 10 bases, J lost 7 bases, and 17 bases lay in between. CDR1 MNHNS and CDR2 SASEGT come from the germline V gene. CDR3 length: 13 residues. The CDR3 DNA reads as TGTGCCATCCGGGACACGTCCGGGAATGAGCAGTTCTTC. Translated, it gives CAIRDTSGNEQFF.

The chain has TRBV11-2 and TRBJ2-1, with 7 bases aligning to TRBD2. V lost 3 bases to trimming and J lost 2 bases; unmatched junction nucleotides: 4. Germline CDR1 SGHAT, CDR2 FQNNGV. This CDR3 spans 15 amino acids. CDR3 sequence (DNA): TGTGCCAGCAGCTTCGCTGCGGGGGCCTACAATGAGCAGTTCTTC. Encoded protein: CASSFAAGAYNEQFF.